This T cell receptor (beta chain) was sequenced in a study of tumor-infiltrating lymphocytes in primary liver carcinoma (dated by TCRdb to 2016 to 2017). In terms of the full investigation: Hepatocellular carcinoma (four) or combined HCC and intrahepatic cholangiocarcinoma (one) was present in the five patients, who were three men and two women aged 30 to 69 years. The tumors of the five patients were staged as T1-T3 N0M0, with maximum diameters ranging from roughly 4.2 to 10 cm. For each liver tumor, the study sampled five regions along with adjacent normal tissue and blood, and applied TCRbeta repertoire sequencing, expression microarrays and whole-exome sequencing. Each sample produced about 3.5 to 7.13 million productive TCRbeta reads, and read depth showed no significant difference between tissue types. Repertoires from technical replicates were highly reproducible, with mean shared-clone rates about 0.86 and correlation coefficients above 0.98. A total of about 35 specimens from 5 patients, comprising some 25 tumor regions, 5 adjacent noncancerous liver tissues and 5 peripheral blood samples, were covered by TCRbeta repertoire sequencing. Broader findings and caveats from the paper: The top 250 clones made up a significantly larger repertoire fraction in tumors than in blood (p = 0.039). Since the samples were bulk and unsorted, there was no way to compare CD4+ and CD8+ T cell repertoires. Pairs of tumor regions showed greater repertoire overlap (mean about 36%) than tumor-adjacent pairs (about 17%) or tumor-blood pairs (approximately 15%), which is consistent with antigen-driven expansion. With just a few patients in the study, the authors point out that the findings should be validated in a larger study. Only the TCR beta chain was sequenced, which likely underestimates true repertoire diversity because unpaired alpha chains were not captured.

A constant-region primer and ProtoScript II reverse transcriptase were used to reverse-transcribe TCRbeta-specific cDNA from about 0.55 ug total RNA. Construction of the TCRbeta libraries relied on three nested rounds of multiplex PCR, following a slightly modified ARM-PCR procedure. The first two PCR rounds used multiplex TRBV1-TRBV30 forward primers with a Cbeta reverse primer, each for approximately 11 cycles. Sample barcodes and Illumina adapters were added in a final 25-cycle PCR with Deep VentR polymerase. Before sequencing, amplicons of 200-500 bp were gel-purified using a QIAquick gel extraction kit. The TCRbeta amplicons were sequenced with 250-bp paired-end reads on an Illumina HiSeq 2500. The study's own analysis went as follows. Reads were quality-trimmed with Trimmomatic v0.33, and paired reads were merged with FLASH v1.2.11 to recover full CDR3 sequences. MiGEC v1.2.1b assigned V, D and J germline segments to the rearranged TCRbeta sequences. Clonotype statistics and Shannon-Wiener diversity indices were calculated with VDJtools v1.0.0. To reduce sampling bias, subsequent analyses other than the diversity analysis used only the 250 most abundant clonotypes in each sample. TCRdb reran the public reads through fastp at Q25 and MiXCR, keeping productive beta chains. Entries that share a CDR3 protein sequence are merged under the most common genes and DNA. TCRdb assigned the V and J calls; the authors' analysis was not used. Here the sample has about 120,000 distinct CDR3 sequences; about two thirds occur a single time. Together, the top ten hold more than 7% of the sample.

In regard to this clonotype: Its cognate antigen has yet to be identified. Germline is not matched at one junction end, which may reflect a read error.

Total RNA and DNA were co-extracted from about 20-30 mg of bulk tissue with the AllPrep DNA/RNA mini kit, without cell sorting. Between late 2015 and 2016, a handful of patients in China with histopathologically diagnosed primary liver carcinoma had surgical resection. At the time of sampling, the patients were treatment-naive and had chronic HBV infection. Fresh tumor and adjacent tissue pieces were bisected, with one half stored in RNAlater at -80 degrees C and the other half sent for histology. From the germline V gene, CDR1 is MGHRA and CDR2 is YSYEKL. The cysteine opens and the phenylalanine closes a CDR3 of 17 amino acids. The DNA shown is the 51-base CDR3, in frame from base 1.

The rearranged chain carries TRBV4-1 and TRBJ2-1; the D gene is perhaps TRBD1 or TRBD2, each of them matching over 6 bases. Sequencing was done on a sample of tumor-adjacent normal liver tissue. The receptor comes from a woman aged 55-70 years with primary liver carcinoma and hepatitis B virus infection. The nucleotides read TGCGCCAGCAGCCTCACGCAGGGGACTGGGGTATACAATGAGCGGTTCTTC. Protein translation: CASSLTQGTGVYNERFF.